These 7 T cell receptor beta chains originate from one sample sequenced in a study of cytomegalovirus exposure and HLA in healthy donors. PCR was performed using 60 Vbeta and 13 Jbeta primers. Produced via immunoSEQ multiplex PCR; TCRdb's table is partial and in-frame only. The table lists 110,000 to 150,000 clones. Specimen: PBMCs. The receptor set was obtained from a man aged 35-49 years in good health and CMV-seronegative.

CDR3 loop: CASSLPATEQYF. The CDR3 coding sequence is TGCGCCAGCAGCTTGCCCGCGACTGAGCAGTACTTC. J is TRBJ2-7 and V is TRBV5-1; D unresolved. There are 12 residues in the CDR3. V was cut by 1 base and J by 7 bases, with 9 bases left in between. Germline lookup yields CDR1 SGHRS and CDR2 YFSETQ. Variable domain in full (rest from reference TRBV5-1 and TRBJ2-7): KAGVTQTPRYLIKTRGQQVTLSCSPISGHRSVSWYQQTPGQGLQFLFEYFSETQRNKGNFPGRFSGRQFSNSRSEMNVSTLELGDSALYLCASSLPATEQYFGPGTRLTVT.

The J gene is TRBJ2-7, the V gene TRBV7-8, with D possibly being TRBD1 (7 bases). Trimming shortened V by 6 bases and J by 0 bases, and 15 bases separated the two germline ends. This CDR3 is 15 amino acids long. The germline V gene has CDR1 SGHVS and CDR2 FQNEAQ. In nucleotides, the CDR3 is TGTGCCAGCAGTCTCAGGGGGGCTCGCTCCTACGAGCAGTACTTC. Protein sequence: CASSLRGARSYEQYF.

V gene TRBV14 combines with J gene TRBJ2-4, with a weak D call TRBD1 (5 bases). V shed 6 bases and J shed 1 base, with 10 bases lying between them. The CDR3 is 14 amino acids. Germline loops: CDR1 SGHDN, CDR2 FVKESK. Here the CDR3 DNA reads TGTGCCAGCAGTTTAGGGGCGGCCAAAAACATTCAGTACTTC. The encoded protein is CASSLGAAKNIQYF.

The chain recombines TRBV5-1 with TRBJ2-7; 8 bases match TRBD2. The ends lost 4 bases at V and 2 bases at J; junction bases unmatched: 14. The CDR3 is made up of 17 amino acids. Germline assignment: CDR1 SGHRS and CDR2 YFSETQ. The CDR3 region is CASSLRKAGANTYEQYF. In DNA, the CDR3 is TGCGCCAGCAGCCTAAGGAAAGCGGGGGCGAACACCTACGAGCAGTACTTC.

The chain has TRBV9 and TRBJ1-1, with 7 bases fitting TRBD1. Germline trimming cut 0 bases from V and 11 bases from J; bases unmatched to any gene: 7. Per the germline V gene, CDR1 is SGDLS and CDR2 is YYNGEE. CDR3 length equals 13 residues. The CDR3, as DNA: TGTGCCAGCAGCGTAGATTCCAGGGGGATGGCTTTCTTT. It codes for CASSVDSRGMAFF.

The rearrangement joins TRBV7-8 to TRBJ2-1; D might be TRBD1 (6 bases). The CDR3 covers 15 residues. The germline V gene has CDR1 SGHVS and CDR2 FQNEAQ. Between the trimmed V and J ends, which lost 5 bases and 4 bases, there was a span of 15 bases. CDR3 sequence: CASSPTDSLYNEQFF. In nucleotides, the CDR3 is TGTGCCAGCAGCCCCACGGACAGTCTTTACAATGAGCAGTTCTTC.

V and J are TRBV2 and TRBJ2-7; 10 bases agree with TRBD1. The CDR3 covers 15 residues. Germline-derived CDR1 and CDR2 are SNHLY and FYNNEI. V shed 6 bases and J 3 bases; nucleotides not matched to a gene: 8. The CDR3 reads CASRADRGLGYEQYF. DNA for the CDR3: TGTGCCAGCAGGGCTGACAGGGGGCTTGGCTACGAGCAGTACTTC.